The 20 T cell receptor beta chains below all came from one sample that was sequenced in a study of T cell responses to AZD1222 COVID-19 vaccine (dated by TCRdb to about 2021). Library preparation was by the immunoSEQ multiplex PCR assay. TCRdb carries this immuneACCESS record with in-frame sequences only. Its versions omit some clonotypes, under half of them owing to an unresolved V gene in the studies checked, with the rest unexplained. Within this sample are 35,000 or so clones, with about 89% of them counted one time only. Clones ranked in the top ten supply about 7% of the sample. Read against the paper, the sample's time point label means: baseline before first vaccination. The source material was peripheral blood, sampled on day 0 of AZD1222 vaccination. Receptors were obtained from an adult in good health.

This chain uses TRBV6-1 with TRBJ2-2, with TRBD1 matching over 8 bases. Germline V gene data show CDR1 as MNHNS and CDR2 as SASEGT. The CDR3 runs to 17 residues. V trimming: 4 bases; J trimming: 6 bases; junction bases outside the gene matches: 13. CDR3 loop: CASSGWPDRVFSGELFF. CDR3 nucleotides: TGTGCCAGCAGTGGGTGGCCGGACAGGGTATTTTCCGGGGAGCTGTTTTTT.

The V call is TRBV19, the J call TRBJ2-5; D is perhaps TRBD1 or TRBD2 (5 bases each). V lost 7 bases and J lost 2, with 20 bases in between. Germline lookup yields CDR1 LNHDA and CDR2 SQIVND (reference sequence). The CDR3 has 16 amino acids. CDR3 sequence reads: CASKTSGQGLQETQYF. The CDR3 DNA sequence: TGTGCCAGTAAGACTTCGGGGCAGGGCCTTCAAGAGACCCAGTACTTC.

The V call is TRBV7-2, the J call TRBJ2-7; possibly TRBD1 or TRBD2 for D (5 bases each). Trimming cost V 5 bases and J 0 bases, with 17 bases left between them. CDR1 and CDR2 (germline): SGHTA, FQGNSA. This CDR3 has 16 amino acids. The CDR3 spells CASSQGLGRSSYEQYF. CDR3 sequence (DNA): TGTGCCAGCAGCCAAGGGTTGGGACGGAGCTCCTACGAGCAGTACTTC.

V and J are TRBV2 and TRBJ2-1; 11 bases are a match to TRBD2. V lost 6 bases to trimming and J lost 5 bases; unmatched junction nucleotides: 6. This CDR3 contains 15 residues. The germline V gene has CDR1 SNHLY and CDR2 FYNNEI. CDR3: CASSVLAGVHNEQFF. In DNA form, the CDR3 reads TGTGCCAGCAGCGTACTAGCGGGGGTACACAATGAGCAGTTCTTC. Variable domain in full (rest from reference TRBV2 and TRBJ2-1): EPEVTQTPSHQVTQMGQEVILRCVPISNHLYFYWYRQILGQKVEFLVSFYNNEISEKSEIFDDQFSVERPDGSNFTLKIRSTKLEDSAMYFCASSVLAGVHNEQFFGPGTRLTVL.

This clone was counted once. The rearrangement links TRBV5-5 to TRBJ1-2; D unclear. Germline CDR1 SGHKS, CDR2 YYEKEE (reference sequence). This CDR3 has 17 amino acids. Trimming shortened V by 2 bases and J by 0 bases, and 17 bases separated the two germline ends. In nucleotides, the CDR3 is TGTGCCAGCAGCTTCTACAGTGGCGTCACCTCTAACTATGGCTACACCTTC. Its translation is CASSFYSGVTSNYGYTF.

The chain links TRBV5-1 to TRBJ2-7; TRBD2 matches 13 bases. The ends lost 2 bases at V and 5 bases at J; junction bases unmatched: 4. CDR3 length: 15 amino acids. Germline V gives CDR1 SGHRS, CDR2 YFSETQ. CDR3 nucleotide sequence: TGCGCCAGCAGCTTCGGACTAGCGGGAGTGGACGAGCAGTACTTC. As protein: CASSFGLAGVDEQYF.

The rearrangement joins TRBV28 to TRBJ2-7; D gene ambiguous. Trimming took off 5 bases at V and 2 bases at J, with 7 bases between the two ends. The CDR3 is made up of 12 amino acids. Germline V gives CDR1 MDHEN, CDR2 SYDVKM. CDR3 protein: CASSVDTYEQYF. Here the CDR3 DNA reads TGTGCCAGCAGTGTCGATACCTACGAGCAGTACTTC.

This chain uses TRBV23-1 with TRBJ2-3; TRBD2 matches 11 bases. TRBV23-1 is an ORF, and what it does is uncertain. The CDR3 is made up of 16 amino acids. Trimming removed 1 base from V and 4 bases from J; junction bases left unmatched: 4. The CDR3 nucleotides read TGCGCCAGCAGTCAATTAGCGGGAGGGGCACCAGATACGCAGTATTTT. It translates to CASSQLAGGAPDTQYF.

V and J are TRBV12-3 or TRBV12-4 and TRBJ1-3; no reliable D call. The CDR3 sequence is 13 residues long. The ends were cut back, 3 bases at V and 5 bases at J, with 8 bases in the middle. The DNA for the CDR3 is TGTGCCAGCAGTTTGACCAGGCGAAACACCATATATTTT. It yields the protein CASSLTRRNTIYF.

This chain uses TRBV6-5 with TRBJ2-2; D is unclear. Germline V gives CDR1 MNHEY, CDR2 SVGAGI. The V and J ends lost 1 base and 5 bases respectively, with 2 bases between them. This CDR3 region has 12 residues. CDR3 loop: CASSYYTGELFF. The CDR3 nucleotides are TGTGCCAGCAGTTACTATACCGGGGAGCTGTTTTTT.

The CDR3 DNA reads as TGTGCCAGCAGCACGGACAGGGACACTGAAGCTTTCTTT. Translated, it gives CASSTDRDTEAFF. The J gene is TRBJ1-1, the V gene TRBV7-2, with 8 bases that match TRBD1. Germline-derived CDR1 and CDR2 are SGHTA and FQGNSA. The CDR3 runs 13 residues. V was pared by 5 bases and J by 3 bases, with 2 bases of the junction left unmatched.

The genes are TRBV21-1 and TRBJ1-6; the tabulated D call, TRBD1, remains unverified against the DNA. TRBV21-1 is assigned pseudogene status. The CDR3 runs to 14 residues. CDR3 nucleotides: TGTGCCAGCAAGGTGGGCGCCTATAATTCACCCCTCCACTTT. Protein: CASKVGAYNSPLHF.

For the CDR3, the DNA is TGTGCCAGCAGCCAAATAGCGGGGACCTACAATGAGCAGTTCTTC. Protein: CASSQIAGTYNEQFF. The chain links TRBV3-1 (or the pseudogene TRBV3-2) to TRBJ2-1; 8 positions agree with TRBD2. J was trimmed by 2 bases and V by 2 bases; bases with no gene match: 2. The CDR3 has 15 residues. The germline V gene has CDR1 LGHDT and CDR2 YNNKEL (reference sequence).

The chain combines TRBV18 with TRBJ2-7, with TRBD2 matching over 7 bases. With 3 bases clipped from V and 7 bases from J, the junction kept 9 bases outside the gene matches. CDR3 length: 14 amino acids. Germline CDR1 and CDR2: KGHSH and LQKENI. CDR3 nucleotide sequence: TGTGCCAGCTCACCGCGGGAGCCTAATCAGGAGCAGTACTTC. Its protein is CASSPREPNQEQYF.

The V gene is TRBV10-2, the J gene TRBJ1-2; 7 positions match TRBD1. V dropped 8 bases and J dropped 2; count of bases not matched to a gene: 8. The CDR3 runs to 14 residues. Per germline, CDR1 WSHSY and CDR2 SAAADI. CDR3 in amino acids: CASLGPGQNYGYTF. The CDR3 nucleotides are TGCGCCAGCCTGGGACCGGGACAGAACTATGGCTACACCTTC.

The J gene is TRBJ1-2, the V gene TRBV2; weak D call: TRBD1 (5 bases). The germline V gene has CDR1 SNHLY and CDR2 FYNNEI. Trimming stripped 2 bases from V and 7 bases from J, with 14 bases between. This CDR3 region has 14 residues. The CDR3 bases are TGTGCCAGCAGTGAAATCAGGGTAGGCCGTGGCTACACCTTC. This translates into CASSEIRVGRGYTF.

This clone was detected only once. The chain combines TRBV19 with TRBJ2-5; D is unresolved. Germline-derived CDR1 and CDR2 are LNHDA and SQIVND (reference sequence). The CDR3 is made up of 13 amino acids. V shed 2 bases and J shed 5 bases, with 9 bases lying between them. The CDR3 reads CASSIQLLETQYF. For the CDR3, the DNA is TGTGCCAGTAGTATACAACTACTCGAGACCCAGTACTTC.

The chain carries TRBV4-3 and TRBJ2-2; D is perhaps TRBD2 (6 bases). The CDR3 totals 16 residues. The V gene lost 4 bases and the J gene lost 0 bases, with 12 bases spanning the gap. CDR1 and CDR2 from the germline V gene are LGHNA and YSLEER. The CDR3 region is CASSLQAGPNTGELFF. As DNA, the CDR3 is TGCGCCAGCAGCCTACAAGCGGGCCCGAACACCGGGGAGCTGTTTTTT.

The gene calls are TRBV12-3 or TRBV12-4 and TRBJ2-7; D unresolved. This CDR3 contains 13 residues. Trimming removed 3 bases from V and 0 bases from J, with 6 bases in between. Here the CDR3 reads CASSLGSSYEQYF. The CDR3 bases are TGTGCCAGCAGTTTGGGCAGCTCCTACGAGCAGTACTTC.

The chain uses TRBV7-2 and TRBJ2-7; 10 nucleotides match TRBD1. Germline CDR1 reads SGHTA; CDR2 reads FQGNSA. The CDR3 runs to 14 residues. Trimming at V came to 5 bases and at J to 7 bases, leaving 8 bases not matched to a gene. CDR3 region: CASSPGTGVGEQYF. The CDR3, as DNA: TGTGCCAGCAGCCCCGGGACAGGGGTGGGGGAGCAGTACTTC. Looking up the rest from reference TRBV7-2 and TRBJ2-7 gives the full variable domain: GAGVSQSPSNKVTEKGKDVELRCDPISGHTALYWYRQSLGQGLEFLIYFQGNSAPDKSGLPSDRFSAERTGGSVSTLTIQRTQQEDSAVYLCASSPGTGVGEQYFGPGTRLTVT.